The 7 T cell receptor beta chains below come from one sample, sequenced in a study of human T cells and chemical hapten exposure (dated by TCRdb to the early 2020s). Receptors were amplified or captured by RACE. TCRdb records NextSeq 500 as the sequencer. The public sequencing data were trimmed at Q25 with fastp and processed into clonotypes with MiXCR by TCRdb, which kept only in-frame beta chains. One record per CDR3 amino acid sequence lists the most common genes and DNA. This sample comprises about 120,000 distinct CDR3 sequences, about 13% of them detected only once. The ten largest clones take up around 2.8% of the sample. This specimen's time point label, per the study, means: pre-sensitization, week 0. Sample treatment or condition, as interpreted from the label and publication: therapeutic diphenylcyclopropenone sensitization with weekly scalp DPC. The sequencing used whole blood, collected in connection with sensitization to the hapten diphenylcyclopropenone (DPC). The receptors stem from a woman aged 18-29 years with alopecia areata. Some clones in this sample may be carry-over from other donors' samples.

This clonotype was picked up a small number of times. The rearrangement joins TRBV6-5 to TRBJ2-3, with D unclear. The V gene's germline CDR1 is MNHEY and CDR2 SVGAGI. This CDR3 has 11 amino acids. V was pared by 5 bases and J by 6 bases, with 6 bases between. CDR3 amino acids: CASSKADTQYF. The DNA for the CDR3 is TGTGCCAGCAGTAAGGCGGATACGCAGTATTTT.

The DNA for the CDR3 is TGTGCCACCTCAGACAGTCTAAGGGCTGGGGCCAACGTCCTGACTTTC. Protein: CATSDSLRAGANVLTF. The chain carries TRBV2 and TRBJ2-6, with D maybe TRBD1 (5 bases). Germline assignment: CDR1 SNHLY and CDR2 FYNNEI. V lost 10 bases, J lost 2 bases, and 18 bases lay in between. This CDR3 region has 16 residues.

The table lists this clonotype with a few counts. The chain employs TRBV12-3 or TRBV12-4 and TRBJ2-5, with D unclear. The CDR3 covers 14 residues. V lost 3 bases, J lost 3 bases, and 11 bases lay in between. The CDR3 region is CASSFIRSKETQYF. In DNA, the CDR3 is TGTGCCAGCAGTTTCATCCGCTCGAAAGAGACCCAGTACTTC.

This clonotype was recorded many times. This rearrangement joins TRBV7-8 to TRBJ2-7; the match to TRBD1 covers 7 bases. V gave up 5 bases and J gave up 2 bases; unmatched junction bases: 12. From germline, CDR1 is SGHVS and CDR2 FQNEAQ. This CDR3 has 16 amino acids. CDR3 sequence (DNA): TGTGCCAGCAGCAGGCAAACGACAGGGTATCCCTACGAGCAGTACTTC. Its translation: CASSRQTTGYPYEQYF.

This clonotype was recorded a few times. The chain combines TRBV7-9 with TRBJ2-7, with TRBD1 identical over 7 bases. Germline CDR1 SEHNR, CDR2 FQNEAQ (reference sequence). CDR3 length: 13 amino acids. The V and J ends lost 4 bases and 3 bases, in that order; junction bases with no gene match: 3. The CDR3, as DNA: TGTGCCAGCAGCTCCAGGGACAGCTACGAGCAGTACTTC. As protein: CASSSRDSYEQYF.

The rearrangement uses TRBV18 and TRBJ2-4; D is possibly TRBD1 (6 bases). V was clipped by 4 bases and J by 0 bases, with 19 bases between them. The CDR3 runs to 18 residues. Germline CDR1 is KGHSH and CDR2 is LQKENI. CDR3 DNA: TGTGCCAGCTCACTGTCTTCCCGGGACACCTTAGCCAAAAACATTCAGTACTTC. Translated, it gives CASSLSSRDTLAKNIQYF.

At least ten counts were recorded for this clonotype. The chain carries TRBV10-3 and TRBJ2-7, with 9 bases fitting TRBD1. The junction had 5 bases not matched to a gene; V was cut back by 5 bases and J by 3 bases. The CDR3 runs to 14 residues. Germline V gene data show CDR1 as ENHRY and CDR2 as SYGVKD. DNA of the CDR3: TGTGCCATCAGTCCACGGGACAGGGACTACGAGCAGTACTTC. This encodes CAISPRDRDYEQYF.